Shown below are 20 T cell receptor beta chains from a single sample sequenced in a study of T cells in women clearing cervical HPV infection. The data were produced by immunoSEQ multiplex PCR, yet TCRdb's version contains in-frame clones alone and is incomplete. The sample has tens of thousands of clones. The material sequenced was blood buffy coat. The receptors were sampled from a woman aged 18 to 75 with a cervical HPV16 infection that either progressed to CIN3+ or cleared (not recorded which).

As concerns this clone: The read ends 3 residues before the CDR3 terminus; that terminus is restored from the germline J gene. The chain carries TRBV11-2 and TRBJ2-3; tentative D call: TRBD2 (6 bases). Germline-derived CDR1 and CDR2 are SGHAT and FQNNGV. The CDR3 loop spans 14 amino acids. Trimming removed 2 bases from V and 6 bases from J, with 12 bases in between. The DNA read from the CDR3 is TGTGCCAGCAGCTTAAGGGCGGGATGGGATACG. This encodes CASSLRAGWDT. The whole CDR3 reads CASSLRAGWDTQYF. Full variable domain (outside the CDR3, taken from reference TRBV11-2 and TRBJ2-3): EAGVAQSPRYKIIEKRQSVAFWCNPISGHATLYWYQQILGQGPKLLIQFQNNGVVDDSQLPKDRFSAERLKGVDSTLKIQPAKLEDSAVYLCASSLRAGWDTQYFGPGTRLTVL.

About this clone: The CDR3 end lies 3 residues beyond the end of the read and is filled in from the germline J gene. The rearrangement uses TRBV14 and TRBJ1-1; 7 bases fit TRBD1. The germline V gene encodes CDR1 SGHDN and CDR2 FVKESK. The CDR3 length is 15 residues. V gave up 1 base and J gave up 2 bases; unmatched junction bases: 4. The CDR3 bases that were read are TGTGCCAGCAGCCAAGGGGACAGCCCCAACACTGAA. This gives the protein CASSQGDSPNTE. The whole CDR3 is CASSQGDSPNTEAFF. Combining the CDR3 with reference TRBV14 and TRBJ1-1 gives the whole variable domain EAGVTQFPSHSVIEKGQTVTLRCDPISGHDNLYWYRRVMGKEIKFLLHFVKESKQDESGMPNNRFLAERTGGTYSTLKVQPAELEDSGVYFCASSQGDSPNTEAFFGQGTRLTVV.

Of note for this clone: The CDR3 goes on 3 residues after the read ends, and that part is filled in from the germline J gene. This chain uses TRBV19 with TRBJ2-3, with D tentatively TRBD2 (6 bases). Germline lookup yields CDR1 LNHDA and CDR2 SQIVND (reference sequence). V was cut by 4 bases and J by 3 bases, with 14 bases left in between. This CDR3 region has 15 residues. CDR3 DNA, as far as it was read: TGTGCCAGTAGTAGAGGGGACTTAAATACAGATACG. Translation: CASSRGDLNTDT. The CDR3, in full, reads CASSRGDLNTDTQYF.

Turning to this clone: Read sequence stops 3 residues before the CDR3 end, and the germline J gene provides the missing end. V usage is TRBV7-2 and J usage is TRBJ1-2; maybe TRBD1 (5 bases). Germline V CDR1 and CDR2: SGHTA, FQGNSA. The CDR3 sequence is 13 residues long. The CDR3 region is CASSFEGLGGYTF. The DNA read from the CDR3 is TGTGCCAGCAGCTTCGAGGGGCTGGGGGGC.

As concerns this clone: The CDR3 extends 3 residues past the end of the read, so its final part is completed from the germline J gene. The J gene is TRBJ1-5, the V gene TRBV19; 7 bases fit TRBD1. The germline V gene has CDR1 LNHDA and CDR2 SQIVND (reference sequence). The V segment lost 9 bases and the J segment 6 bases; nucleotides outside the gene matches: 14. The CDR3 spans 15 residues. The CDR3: CASYPRGSLTQPQHF. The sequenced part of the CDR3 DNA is TGTGCCAGCTACCCCAGGGGGTCTCTCACTCAGCCC. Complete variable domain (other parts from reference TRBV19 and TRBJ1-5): DGGITQSPKYLFRKEGQNVTLSCEQNLNHDAMYWYRQDPGQGLRLIYYSQIVNDFQKGDIAEGYSVSREKKESFPLTVTSAQKNPTAFYLCASYPRGSLTQPQHFGDGTRLSIL.

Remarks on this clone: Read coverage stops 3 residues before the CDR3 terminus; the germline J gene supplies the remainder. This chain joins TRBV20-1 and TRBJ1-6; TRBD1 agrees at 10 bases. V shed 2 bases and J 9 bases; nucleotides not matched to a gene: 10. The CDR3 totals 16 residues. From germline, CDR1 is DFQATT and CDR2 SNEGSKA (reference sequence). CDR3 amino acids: CSARSPRDRGGSPLHF. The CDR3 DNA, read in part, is TGCAGTGCTAGAAGTCCCCGGGACAGGGGAGGTTCACCC.

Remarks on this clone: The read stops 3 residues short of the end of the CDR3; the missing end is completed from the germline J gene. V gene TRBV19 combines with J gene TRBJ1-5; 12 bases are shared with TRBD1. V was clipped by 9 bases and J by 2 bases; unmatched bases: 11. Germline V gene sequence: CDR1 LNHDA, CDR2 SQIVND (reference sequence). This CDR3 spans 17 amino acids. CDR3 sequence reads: CASSGQGAPGGNQPQHF. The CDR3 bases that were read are TGTGCCAGCTCGGGACAGGGGGCCCCTGGGGGCAATCAGCCC.

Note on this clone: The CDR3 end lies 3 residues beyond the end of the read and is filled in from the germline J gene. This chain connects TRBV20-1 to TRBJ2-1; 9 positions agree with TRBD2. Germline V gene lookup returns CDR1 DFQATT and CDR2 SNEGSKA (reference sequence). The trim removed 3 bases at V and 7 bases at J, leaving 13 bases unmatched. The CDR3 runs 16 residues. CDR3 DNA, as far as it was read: TGCAGTGCTAGGGCGGGGCAGGCGGGAGGGAGTAATGAG. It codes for CSARAGQAGGSNE. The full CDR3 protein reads CSARAGQAGGSNEQFF.

The part of the CDR3 DNA that was read is TGTGCCAGCAGCTGGAAGCGGGAGGGCGAG. It is translated as CASSWKREGE. In full, the CDR3 reads CASSWKREGEQYF. The V call is TRBV5-5, the J call TRBJ2-7, with 10 bases identical to TRBD2. The read falls 3 residues short of the CDR3 end, and the missing part is taken from the germline J gene. V shed 3 bases and J 6 bases; nucleotides not matched to a gene: 3. The V gene's germline CDR1 is SGHKS and CDR2 YYEKEE (reference sequence). This CDR3 is 13 amino acids long.

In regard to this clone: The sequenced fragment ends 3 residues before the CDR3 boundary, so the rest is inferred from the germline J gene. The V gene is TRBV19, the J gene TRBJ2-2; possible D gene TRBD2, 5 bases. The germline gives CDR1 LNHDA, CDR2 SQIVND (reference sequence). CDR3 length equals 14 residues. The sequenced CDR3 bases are TGTGCCACCAAACGGGGTTGGGCTAATGAAAAG. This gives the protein CATKRGWANEK. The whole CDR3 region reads CATKRGWANEKLFF.

The CDR3 sequence: CASSERGSQPQHF. CDR3 DNA, as far as it was read: TGTGCCAGCAGTGAAAGGGGAAGTCAGCCC. The chain uses TRBV6-1 and TRBJ1-5; D possibly corresponds to TRBD1 (5 bases). The CDR3 end lies 3 residues beyond the end of the read and is filled in from the germline J gene. The V end lost 2 bases, the J end lost 6 bases, and 8 bases lay between the germline ends. CDR3 size: 13 residues. Germline CDR1 and CDR2: MNHNS and SASEGT.

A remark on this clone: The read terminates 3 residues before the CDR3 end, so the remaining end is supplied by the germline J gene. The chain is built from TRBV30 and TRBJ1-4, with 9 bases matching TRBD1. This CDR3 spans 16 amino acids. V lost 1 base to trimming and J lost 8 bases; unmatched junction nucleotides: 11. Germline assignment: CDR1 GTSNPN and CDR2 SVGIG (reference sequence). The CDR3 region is CAWSEGQGLRREKLFF. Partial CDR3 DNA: TGTGCCTGGAGTGAAGGACAGGGGCTTCGAAGGGAAAAA.

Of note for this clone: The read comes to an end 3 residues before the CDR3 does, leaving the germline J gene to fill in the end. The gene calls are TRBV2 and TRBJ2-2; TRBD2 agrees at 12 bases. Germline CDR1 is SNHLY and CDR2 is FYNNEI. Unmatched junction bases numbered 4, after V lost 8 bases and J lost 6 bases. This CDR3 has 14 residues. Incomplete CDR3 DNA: TGTGCCAGCTCCCGACTAGCGGGGGCCGGGGAG. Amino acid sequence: CASSRLAGAGE. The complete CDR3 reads CASSRLAGAGELFF.

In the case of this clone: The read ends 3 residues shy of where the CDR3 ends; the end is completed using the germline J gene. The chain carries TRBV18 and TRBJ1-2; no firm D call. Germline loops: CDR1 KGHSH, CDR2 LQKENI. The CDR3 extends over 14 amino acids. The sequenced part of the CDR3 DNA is TGTGCCAGCTCACCATTTGTGCGGCGTTACGAC. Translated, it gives CASSPFVRRYD. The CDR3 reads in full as CASSPFVRRYDYTF.

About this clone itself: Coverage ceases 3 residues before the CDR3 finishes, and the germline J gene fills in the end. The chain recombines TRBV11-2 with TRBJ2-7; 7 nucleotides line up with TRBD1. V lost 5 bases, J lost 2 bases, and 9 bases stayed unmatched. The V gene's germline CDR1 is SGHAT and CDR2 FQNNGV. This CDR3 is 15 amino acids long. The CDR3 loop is CASSPRGRGPYEQYF. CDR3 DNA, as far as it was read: TGTGCCAGCAGCCCGCGCGGAAGGGGGCCCTACGAG. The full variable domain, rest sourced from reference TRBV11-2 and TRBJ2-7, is EAGVAQSPRYKIIEKRQSVAFWCNPISGHATLYWYQQILGQGPKLLIQFQNNGVVDDSQLPKDRFSAERLKGVDSTLKIQPAKLEDSAVYLCASSPRGRGPYEQYFGPGTRLTVT.

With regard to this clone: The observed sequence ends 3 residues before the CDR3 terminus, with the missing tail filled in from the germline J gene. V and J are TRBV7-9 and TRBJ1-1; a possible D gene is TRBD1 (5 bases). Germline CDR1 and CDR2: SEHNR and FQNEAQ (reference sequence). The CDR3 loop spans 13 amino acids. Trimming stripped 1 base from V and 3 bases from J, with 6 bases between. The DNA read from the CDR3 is TGTGCCAGCAGCTTAGAAGGGGACACTGAA. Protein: CASSLEGDTE. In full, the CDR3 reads CASSLEGDTEAFF.

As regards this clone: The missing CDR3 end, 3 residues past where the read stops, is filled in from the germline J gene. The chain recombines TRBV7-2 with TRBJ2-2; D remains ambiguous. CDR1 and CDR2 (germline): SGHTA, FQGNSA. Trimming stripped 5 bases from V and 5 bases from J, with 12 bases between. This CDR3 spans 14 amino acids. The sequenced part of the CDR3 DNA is TGTGCCAGCAGCACATACCTAGGTACCGGGGAG. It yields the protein CASSTYLGTGE. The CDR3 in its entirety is CASSTYLGTGELFF.

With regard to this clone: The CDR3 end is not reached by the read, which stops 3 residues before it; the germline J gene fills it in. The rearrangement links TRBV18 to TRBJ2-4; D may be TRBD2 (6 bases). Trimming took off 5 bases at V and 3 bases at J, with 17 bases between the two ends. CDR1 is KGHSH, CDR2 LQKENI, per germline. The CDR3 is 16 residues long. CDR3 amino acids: CASSARLDVGKNIQYF. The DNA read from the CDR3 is TGTGCCAGCTCAGCAAGACTAGACGTGGGCAAAAACATT.

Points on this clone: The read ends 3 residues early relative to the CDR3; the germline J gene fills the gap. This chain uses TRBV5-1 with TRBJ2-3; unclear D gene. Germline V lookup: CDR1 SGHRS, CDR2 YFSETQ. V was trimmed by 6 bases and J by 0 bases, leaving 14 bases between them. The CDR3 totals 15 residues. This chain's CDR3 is CASTLQQPSTDTQYF. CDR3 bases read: TGCGCCAGCACCCTCCAACAGCCTAGCACAGATACG.

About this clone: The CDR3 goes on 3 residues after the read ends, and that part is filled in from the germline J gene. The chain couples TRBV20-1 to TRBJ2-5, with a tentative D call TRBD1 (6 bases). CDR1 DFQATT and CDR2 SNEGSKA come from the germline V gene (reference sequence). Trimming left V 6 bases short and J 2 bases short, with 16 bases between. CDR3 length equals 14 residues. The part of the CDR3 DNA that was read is TGCAGTGCCAATCGTGACAGGCGTCAAGAGACC. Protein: CSANRDRRQET. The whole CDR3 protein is CSANRDRRQETQYF.